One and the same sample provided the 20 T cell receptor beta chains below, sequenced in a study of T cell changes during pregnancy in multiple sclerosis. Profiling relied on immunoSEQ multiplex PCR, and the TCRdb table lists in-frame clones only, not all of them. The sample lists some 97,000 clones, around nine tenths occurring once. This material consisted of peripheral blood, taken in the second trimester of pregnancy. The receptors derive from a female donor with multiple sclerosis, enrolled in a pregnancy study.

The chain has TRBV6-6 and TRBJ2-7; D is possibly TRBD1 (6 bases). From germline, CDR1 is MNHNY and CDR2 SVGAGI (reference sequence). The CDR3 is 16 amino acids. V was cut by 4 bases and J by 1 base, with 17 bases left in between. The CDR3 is CASSLAPRTGSYEQYF. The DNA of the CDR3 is TGTGCCAGCAGTTTAGCCCCCCGAACAGGGTCCTACGAGCAGTACTTC.

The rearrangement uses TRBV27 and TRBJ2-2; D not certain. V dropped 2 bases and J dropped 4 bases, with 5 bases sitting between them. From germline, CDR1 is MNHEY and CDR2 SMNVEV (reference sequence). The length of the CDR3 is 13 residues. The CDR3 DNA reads TGTGCCAGCAGTTTAATGCGCACCGGGGAGCTGTTTTTT. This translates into CASSLMRTGELFF.

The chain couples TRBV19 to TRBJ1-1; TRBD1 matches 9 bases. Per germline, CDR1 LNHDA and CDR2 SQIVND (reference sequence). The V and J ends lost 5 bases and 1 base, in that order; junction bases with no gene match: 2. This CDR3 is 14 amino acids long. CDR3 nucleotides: TGTGCCAGTAGTTGGGACAGGGAGAACACTGAAGCTTTCTTT. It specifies CASSWDRENTEAFF.

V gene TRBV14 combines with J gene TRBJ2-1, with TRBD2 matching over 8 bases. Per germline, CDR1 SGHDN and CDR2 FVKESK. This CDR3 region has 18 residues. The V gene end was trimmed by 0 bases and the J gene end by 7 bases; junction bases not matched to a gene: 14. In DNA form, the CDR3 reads TGTGCCAGCAGCCAAGATATTGTGAAAGCGGGAGACTGGAATGAGCAGTTCTTC. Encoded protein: CASSQDIVKAGDWNEQFF. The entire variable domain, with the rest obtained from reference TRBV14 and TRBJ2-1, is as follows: EAGVTQFPSHSVIEKGQTVTLRCDPISGHDNLYWYRRVMGKEIKFLLHFVKESKQDESGMPNNRFLAERTGGTYSTLKVQPAELEDSGVYFCASSQDIVKAGDWNEQFFGPGTRLTVL.

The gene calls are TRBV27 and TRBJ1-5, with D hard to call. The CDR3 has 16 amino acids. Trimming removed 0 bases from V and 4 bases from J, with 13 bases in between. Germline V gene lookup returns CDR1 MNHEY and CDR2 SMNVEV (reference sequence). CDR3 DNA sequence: TGTGCCAGCAGTTTATCGAAACACCCCACAAATCAGCCCCAGCATTTT. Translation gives CASSLSKHPTNQPQHF.

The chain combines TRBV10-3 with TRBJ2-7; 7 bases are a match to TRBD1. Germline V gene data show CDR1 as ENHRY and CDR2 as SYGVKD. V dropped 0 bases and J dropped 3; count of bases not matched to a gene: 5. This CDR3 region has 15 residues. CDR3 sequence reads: CAISESLAGGYEQYF. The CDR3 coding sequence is TGTGCCATCAGTGAGTCCCTGGCAGGGGGCTACGAGCAGTACTTC.

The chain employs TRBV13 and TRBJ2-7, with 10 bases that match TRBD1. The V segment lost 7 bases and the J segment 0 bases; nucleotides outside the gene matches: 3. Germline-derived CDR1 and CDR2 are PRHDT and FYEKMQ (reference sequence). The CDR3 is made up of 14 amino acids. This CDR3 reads CASTRTGGSYEQYF. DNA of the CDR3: TGTGCCAGCACTAGGACAGGGGGCTCCTACGAGCAGTACTTC. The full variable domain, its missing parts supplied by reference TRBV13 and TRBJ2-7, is AAGVIQSPRHLIKEKRETATLKCYPIPRHDTVYWYQQGPGQDPQFLISFYEKMQSDKGSIPDRFSAQQFSDYHSELNMSSLELGDSALYFCASTRTGGSYEQYFGPGTRLTVT.

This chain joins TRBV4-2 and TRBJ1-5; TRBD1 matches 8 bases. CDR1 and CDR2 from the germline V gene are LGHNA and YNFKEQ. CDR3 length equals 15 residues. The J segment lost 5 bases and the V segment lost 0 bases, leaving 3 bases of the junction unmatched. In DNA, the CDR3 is TGTGCCAGCAGCCAAGATCAGGGGGCCCATCAGCCCCAGCATTTT. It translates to CASSQDQGAHQPQHF.

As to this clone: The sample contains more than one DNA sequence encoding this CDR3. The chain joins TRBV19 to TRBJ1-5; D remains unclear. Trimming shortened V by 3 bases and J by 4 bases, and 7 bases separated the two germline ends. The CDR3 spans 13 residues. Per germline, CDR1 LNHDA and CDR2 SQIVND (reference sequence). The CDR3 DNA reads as TGTGCCAGTAGTATCGGAGGAAATCAGCCCCAGCATTTT. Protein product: CASSIGGNQPQHF.

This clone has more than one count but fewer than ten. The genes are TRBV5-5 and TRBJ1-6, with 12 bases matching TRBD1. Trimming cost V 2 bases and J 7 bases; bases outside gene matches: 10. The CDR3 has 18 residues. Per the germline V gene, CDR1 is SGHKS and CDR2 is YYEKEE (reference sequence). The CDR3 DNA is TGTGCCAGCAGCTTTGGATGGGGGACAGGGGGCGGAAATTCACCCCTCCACTTT. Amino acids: CASSFGWGTGGGNSPLHF.

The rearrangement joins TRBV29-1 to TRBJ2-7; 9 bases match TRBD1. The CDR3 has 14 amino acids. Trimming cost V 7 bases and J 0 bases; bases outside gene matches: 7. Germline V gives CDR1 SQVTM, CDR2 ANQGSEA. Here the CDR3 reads CSATTGGDSYEQYF. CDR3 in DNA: TGCAGCGCCACGACAGGGGGGGACTCCTACGAGCAGTACTTC.

CDR3 in amino acids: CASSSSQGEFFGYTF. CDR3 bases: TGTGCCAGCAGCTCATCACAGGGGGAGTTTTTTGGCTACACCTTC. The V and J genes are TRBV5-5 and TRBJ1-2; 8 nucleotides align to TRBD1. The germline CDR1 and CDR2 sequences are SGHKS and YYEKEE (reference sequence). The CDR3 length is 15 residues. The V and J ends lost 3 bases and 7 bases, in that order; junction bases with no gene match: 11.

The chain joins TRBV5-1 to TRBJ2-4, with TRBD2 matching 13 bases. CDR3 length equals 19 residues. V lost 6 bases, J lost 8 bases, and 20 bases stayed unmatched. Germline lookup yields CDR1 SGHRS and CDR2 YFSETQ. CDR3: CASTLDGLAGAGIYDIQYF. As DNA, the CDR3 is TGCGCCAGCACCTTAGATGGACTAGCGGGGGCGGGTATTTACGACATTCAGTACTTC.

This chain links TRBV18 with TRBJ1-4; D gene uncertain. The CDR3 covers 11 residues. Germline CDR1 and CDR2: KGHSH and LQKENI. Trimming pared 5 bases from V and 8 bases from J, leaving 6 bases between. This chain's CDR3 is CASSRGEKLFF. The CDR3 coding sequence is TGTGCCAGCTCAAGAGGAGAAAAACTGTTTTTT.

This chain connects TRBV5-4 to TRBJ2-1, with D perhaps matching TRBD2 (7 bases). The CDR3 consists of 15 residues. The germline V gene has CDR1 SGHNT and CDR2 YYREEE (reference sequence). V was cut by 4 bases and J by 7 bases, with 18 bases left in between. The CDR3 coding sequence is TGTGCCAGCAGCGTGGGGGCGTGGGAGGGGAATGAGCAGTTCTTC. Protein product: CASSVGAWEGNEQFF.

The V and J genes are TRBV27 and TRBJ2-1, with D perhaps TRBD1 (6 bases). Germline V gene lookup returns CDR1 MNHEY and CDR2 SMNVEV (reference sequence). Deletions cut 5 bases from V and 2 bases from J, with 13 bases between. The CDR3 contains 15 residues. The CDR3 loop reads CASSPSGQAYNEQFF. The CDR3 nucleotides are TGTGCCAGCAGTCCTTCGGGACAAGCCTACAATGAGCAGTTCTTC.

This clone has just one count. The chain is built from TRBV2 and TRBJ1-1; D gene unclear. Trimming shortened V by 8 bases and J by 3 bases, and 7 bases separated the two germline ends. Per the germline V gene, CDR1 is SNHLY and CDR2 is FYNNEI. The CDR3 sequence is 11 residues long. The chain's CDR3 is CASQRDTEAFF. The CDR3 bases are TGTGCCAGCCAACGAGACACTGAAGCTTTCTTT.

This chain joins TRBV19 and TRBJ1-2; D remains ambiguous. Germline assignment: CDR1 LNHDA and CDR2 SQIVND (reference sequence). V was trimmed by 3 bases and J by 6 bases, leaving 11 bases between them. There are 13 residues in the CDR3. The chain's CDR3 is CASSIFQDHGYTF. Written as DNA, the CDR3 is TGTGCCAGTAGTATCTTTCAGGATCATGGCTACACCTTC.

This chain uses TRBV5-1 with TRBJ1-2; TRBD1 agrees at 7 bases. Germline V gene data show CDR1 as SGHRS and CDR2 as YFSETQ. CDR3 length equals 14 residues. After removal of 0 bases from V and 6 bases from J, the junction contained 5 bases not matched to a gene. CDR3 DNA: TGCGCCAGCAGCTTGGCGGGGACAGCGAATGGCTACACCTTC. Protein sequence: CASSLAGTANGYTF.

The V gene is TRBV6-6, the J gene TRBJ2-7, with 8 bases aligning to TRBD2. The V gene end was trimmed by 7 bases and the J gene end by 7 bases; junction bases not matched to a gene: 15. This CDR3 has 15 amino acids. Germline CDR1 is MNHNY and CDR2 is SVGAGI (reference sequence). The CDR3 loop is CASTPLGGGPLEQYF. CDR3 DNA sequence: TGTGCCAGCACACCCCTTGGCGGGGGGCCTCTGGAGCAGTACTTC.